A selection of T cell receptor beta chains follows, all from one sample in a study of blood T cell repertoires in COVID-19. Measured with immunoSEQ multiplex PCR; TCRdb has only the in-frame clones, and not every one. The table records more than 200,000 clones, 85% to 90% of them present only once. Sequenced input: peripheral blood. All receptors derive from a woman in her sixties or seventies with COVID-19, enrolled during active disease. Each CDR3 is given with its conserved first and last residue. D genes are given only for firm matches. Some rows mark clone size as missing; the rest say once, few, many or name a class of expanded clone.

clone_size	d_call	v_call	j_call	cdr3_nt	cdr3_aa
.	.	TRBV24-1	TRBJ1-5	TGTGCCACCAGTGATAAGGGGGATCAGCCCCAGCATTTT	CATSDKGDQPQHF
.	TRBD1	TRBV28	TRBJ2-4	TGTGCCAGCAGCTCTCGGGACAGGGGAGCCAAAAACATTCAGTACTTC	CASSSRDRGAKNIQYF
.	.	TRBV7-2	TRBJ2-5	TGTGCCAGCAGCTTAGGGACGGGAGTGGAGACCCAGTACTTC	CASSLGTGVETQYF
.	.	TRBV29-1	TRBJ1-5	TGCAGCGGGAGTGACACAGGCGGTCAGCCCCAGCATTTT	CSGSDTGGQPQHF
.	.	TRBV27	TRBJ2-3	TGTGCCAGCAGTTTAGTCCGGGTGGCAGTTACTAGCACAGATACGCAGTATTTT	CASSLVRVAVTSTDTQYF
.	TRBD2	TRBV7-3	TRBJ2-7	TGTGCCAGCAGCCTAGGACTAGCGGTAGACGAGCAGTACTTC	CASSLGLAVDEQYF
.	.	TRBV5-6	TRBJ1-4	TGTGCCAGCAGCTTGACATTAACTAATGAAAAACTGTTTTTT	CASSLTLTNEKLFF
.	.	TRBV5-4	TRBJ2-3	TGTGCCAGCAGCTTGGCGGGAGCGGGAGATACGCAGTATTTT	CASSLAGAGDTQYF
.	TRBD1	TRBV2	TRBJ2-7	TGTGCCAGCAGCGAAATTCTACCGGGACAGGGCCCCTACGAGCAGTACTTC	CASSEILPGQGPYEQYF
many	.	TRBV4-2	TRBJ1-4	TGTGCCAGCAGCCAGAGGACACCCCGGGATGAAAAACTGTTTTTT	CASSQRTPRDEKLFF
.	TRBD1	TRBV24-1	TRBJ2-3	TGTGCCACCGGGACAGGGGGGGGCACAGATACGCAGTATTTT	CATGTGGGTDTQYF
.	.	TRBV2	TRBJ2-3	TGTGCCAGCCGCCAGGAGGCAGATACGCAGTATTTT	CASRQEADTQYF
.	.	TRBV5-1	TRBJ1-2	TGCGCCAGCAGCCGCACAGGTACAGCTAACTATGGCTACACCTTC	CASSRTGTANYGYTF
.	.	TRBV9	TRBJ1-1	TGTGCCAGCAGCGTAGCTACAGGGCCCACTGAAGCTTTCTTT	CASSVATGPTEAFF
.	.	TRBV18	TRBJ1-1	TGTGCCAGCTCACCCGAAGCTCAGGGGAAAGGCGCTTTCTTT	CASSPEAQGKGAFF
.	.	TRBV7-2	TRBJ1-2	TGTGCCAGCAGCTTCACCGGTGCTAACTATGGCTACACCTTC	CASSFTGANYGYTF
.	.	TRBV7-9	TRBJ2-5	TGTGCCAGCAGCTTACGAGGTCGGGAGACCCAGTACTTC	CASSLRGRETQYF
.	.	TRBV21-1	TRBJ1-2	TGTCTCCGGGACAGGGATATCTATGGCTACACCTTC	CLRDRDIYGYTF
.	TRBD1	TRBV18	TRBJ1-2	TGTGCCAGCTCACTCGGACCAATGATGTTCCGACAGGGTTATGGCTACACCTTC	CASSLGPMMFRQGYGYTF
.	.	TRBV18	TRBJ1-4	TGTGCCAGCTCAAACTTAGGACAGATTAATGAAAAACTGTTTTTT	CASSNLGQINEKLFF
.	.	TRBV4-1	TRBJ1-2	TGCGCCAGCAGCCAAGATCGGGGTCATGGCTACACCTTC	CASSQDRGHGYTF
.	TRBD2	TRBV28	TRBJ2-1	TGTGCCAGCCGATTCCGGGACGAGATACGACTAGCGCAATCCTACAATGAGCAGTTCTTC	CASRFRDEIRLAQSYNEQFF
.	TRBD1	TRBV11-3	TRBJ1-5	TGTGCCAGCAGCTTATCAGTTGGTGACAGGGAGAACAATCAGCCCCAGCATTTT	CASSLSVGDRENNQPQHF
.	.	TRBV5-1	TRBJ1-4	TGCGCCAGCAGCTTAGCAGGGGCCTCCGAAAAACTGTTTTTT	CASSLAGASEKLFF
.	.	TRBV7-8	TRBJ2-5	TGTGCCAGCAGGGTGGGCGAAGAGACCCAGTACTTC	CASRVGEETQYF
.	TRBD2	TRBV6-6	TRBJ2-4	TGTGCCAGCAGTGGCTCCGGGGGGAGCAAAAACATTCAGTACTTC	CASSGSGGSKNIQYF
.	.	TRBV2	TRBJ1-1	TGTGCCAGCAGAGGCCCAGGCCCAGTTGGTGGCACTGAAGCTTTCTTT	CASRGPGPVGGTEAFF
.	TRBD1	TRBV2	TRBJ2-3	TGTGCCAGCATCCGCCGGGACAGGGACACAGATACGCAGTATTTT	CASIRRDRDTDTQYF
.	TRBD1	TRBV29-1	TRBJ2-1	TGCAGCGTGACAGGGGGATTCGAGCAGTTCTTC	CSVTGGFEQFF
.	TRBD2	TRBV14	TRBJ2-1	TGTGCCAGCAGCCGCCTAGCGGGAGGAACCTCCTACAATGAGCAGTTCTTC	CASSRLAGGTSYNEQFF
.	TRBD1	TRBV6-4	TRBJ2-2	TGTGCCAGCAGTGACACGCGACAGGGCCGCCCCGGGGAGCTGTTTTTT	CASSDTRQGRPGELFF
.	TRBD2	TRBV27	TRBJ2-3	TGTGCCAGCAGTCTTCGACTAGCGGCAGCCGGCACAGATACGCAGTATTTT	CASSLRLAAAGTDTQYF
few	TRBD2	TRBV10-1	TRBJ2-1	TGCGCCAGCAGTGCAGGACTAGCGGGAGCCCACCAGTTCTTC	CASSAGLAGAHQFF
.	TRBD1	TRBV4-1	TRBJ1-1	TGCGCCAGCAGCCATTACAGGGGTGGGACTGAAGCTTTCTTT	CASSHYRGGTEAFF
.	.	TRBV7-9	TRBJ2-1	TGTGCCAGCAGCTCCCACACTGGACTACGAGAGCAGTTCTTC	CASSSHTGLREQFF
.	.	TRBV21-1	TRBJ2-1	TGTGCCAGCAGCAAAGGGGAGTCTAGCGGGAGGAATAATGAGCAGTTCTTC	CASSKGESSGRNNEQFF
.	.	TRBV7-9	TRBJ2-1	TGTGCCAGCCTACAAACGGGGAACAATGAGCAGTTCTTC	CASLQTGNNEQFF
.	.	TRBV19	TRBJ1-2	TGTGCCAGTAGTATGAGGGGGTCCAACTATGGCTACACCTTC	CASSMRGSNYGYTF
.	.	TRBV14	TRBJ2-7	TGTGCCAGCAGCCAAGGATGGAGGGGGCGGCACGACGAGCAGTACTTC	CASSQGWRGRHDEQYF
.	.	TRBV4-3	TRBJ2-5	TGCGCCAGCAGCCAAGATACAGTCCAAGAGACCCAGTACTTC	CASSQDTVQETQYF
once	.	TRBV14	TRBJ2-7	TGTGCCAGCAGCCAAGATGAAGTGGTCCCGAGCTACGAGCAGTACTTC	CASSQDEVVPSYEQYF
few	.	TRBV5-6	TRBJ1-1	TGTGCCAGCAGCCTCGGGGGAAACACTGAAGCTTTCTTT	CASSLGGNTEAFF
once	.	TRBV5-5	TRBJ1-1	TGTGCCAGCAGCCCCCTAGGGGCAGGCCGCTATGAAGCTTTCTTT	CASSPLGAGRYEAFF
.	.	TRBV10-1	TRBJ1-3	TGCGCCAGCAGTGGAGACAGTAGCTCTGGAAACACCATATATTTT	CASSGDSSSGNTIYF
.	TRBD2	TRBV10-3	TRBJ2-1	TGTGCCATCAGTGGGGGGGGGAGGGCTAGCCACAATGAGCAGTTCTTC	CAISGGGRASHNEQFF
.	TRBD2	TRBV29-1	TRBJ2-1	TGCAGCGTTCAAGCTAGCGGGCCCAATGAGCAGTTCTTC	CSVQASGPNEQFF
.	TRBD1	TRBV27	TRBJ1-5	TGTGCCAGCAGTTTACTGGGACAGGTTAATCAGCCCCAGCATTTT	CASSLLGQVNQPQHF
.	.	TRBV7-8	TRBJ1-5	TGTGCCAGCAGCCCTCCGGGTCGGGGTAGCAATCAGCCCCAGCATTTT	CASSPPGRGSNQPQHF
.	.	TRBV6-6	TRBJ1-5	TGTGCCAGCAGATCACAGGGTTTGGGGGATCAGCCCCAGCATTTT	CASRSQGLGDQPQHF
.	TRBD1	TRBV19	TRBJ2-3	TGTGCCAGTAGTACTGGGACAGGGGCGGGAGATACGCAGTATTTT	CASSTGTGAGDTQYF
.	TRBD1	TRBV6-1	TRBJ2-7	TGTGCCAGCAGTGCGTGGGGGACAGGGGGGAGCTCCTACGAGCAGTACTTC	CASSAWGTGGSSYEQYF
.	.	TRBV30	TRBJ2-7	TGTGCCTGGAGCCGCCGGTACTACTACGAGCAGTACTTC	CAWSRRYYYEQYF